Shown below are 28 T cell receptor beta chains from a single sample sequenced in a study of beta chain features in type 1 diabetes. Whole-study findings and limits: Type 1 diabetes patients had moderately but significantly shorter TCRB CDR3s in all four CD4+ subsets.

Expressed TCRB transcripts got sequenced, as all isolated RNA was reverse transcribed. Method: immunoSEQ multiplex PCR; TCRdb's copy keeps in-frame clones and lacks some. The sample contains some 110,000 clones, roughly 17% of which appear only once. These TCRs' antigens remain unknown. The specimen was central memory CD4+ T cells from blood. These receptors were obtained from a man aged 25 to 40 with type 1 diabetes.

This clone has only a few counts. The chain carries TRBV6-1 and TRBJ2-5, with 7 nucleotides matching TRBD1. Looked up from germline, CDR1 is MNHNS and CDR2 is SASEGT. This CDR3 comprises 17 residues. Germline trimming cut 2 bases from V and 4 bases from J; bases unmatched to any gene: 13. The CDR3 coding sequence is TGTGCCAGCAGTGAATGGTCTACAGGGGCGCTCGGAGAGACCCAGTACTTC. Protein: CASSEWSTGALGETQYF.

CDR3 in amino acids: CASSPMSDTQYF. CDR3 DNA sequence: TGTGCCAGCAGCCCGATGTCGGATACGCAGTATTTT. V is TRBV7-2 and J is TRBJ2-3; no clear D. V lost 5 bases and J 6 bases, leaving 9 bases between the germline ends. The CDR3 has 12 residues. Germline assignment: CDR1 SGHTA and CDR2 FQGNSA.

In its sample, this clone was seen many times. This rearrangement joins TRBV7-2 to TRBJ2-7; D is ambiguous. The CDR3 contains 12 residues. The V end lost 5 bases, the J end lost 0 bases, and 5 bases lay between the germline ends. CDR1 and CDR2 (germline): SGHTA, FQGNSA. CDR3 in amino acids: CASSTDSYEQYF. Here the CDR3 DNA reads TGTGCCAGCAGCACCGACTCCTACGAGCAGTACTTC.

This clone was detected a few times. DNA of the CDR3: TGTGCCAGCAGTGAGAGCTACAATGAGCAGTTCTTC. Amino acid sequence: CASSESYNEQFF. The chain recombines TRBV6-6 with TRBJ2-1; no definite D call. Germline-derived CDR1 and CDR2 are MNHNY and SVGAGI (reference sequence). The CDR3 has 12 amino acids. Trimming took off 5 bases at V and 3 bases at J, with 5 bases between the two ends.

In this sample, this clone turned up a few times. The chain couples TRBV30 to TRBJ2-2, with D perhaps TRBD2 (5 bases). Deletions cut 1 base from V and 1 base from J, with 7 bases between. This CDR3 spans 14 amino acids. The germline CDR1 and CDR2 sequences are GTSNPN and SVGIG (reference sequence). In nucleotides, the CDR3 is TGTGCCTGGAGTGCCCGGGGGAACACCGGGGAGCTGTTTTTT. It yields the protein CAWSARGNTGELFF.

The chain carries TRBV15 and TRBJ1-4; TRBD1 matches 9 bases. This CDR3 contains 15 residues. The V gene end was trimmed by 3 bases and the J gene end by 7 bases; junction bases not matched to a gene: 6. Germline V gives CDR1 LNHNV, CDR2 YYDKDF (reference sequence). DNA of the CDR3: TGTGCCACCAGCAGCACAGGGGGCGGAGGTGAAAAACTGTTTTTT. Protein sequence: CATSSTGGGGEKLFF.

J is TRBJ1-2 and V is TRBV14; TRBD1 matches at 7 bases. The CDR3 has 15 amino acids. Losses at the gene ends were 2 bases for V and 4 bases for J; bases not matched to a gene: 7. CDR1 is SGHDN and CDR2 is FVKESK in the germline V gene. In nucleotides, the CDR3 is TGTGCCAGCAGCCAACCGGGACAGCCCCCCTATGGCTACACCTTC. This encodes CASSQPGQPPYGYTF.

This clone turned up a few times. The V gene is TRBV11-3, the J gene TRBJ2-3; D possibly corresponds to TRBD1 (5 bases). The CDR3 is 18 amino acids. V lost 3 bases and J lost 3, with 22 bases in between. CDR1 is SGHNT and CDR2 is YENEEA in the germline V gene. DNA for the CDR3: TGTGCCAGCAGCTTTTGCAGTAGTGGGGCAGGGAAGACAGATACGCAGTATTTT. Protein: CASSFCSSGAGKTDTQYF.

This clone was seen at least ten times. V gene TRBV7-2 combines with J gene TRBJ2-2, with TRBD2 matching 9 bases. V trimming: 5 bases; J trimming: 2 bases; junction bases outside the gene matches: 6. Germline CDR1 SGHTA, CDR2 FQGNSA. The CDR3 runs to 16 residues. The CDR3 region is CASSPRAGGNTGELFF. The CDR3 DNA sequence: TGTGCCAGCAGCCCTAGAGCGGGGGGTAACACCGGGGAGCTGTTTTTT.

This clone has just a few counts. The chain couples TRBV10-3 to TRBJ1-2; possible D gene TRBD1, 5 bases. Germline-derived CDR1 and CDR2 are ENHRY and SYGVKD. The CDR3 has 16 amino acids. With 5 bases removed from V and 3 bases from J, the gap between germline ends came to 19 bases. In DNA, the CDR3 is TGTGCCATCAGTAACCAGGAGGGGATAAAGGACTATGGCTACACCTTC. This codes for CAISNQEGIKDYGYTF.

The sample holds a few counts of this clone. This rearrangement joins TRBV5-1 to TRBJ2-2, with TRBD1 matching 10 bases. Germline V CDR1 and CDR2: SGHRS, YFSETQ. The V segment lost 4 bases and the J segment 5 bases; nucleotides outside the gene matches: 2. The length of the CDR3 is 14 residues. The CDR3, as DNA: TGCGCCAGCAGCGCGGACAGGGGGACCGGGGAGCTGTTTTTT. As protein: CASSADRGTGELFF.

The chain couples TRBV10-3 to TRBJ2-4, with D perhaps TRBD2 (5 bases). The CDR3 has 14 residues. Trimming cost V 1 base and J 6 bases, with 10 bases left between them. Germline lookup yields CDR1 ENHRY and CDR2 SYGVKD. The CDR3 sequence is CAISEWGSGNIQYF. CDR3 DNA sequence: TGTGCCATCAGTGAGTGGGGAAGCGGAAACATTCAGTACTTC.

The chain is built from TRBV6-6 and TRBJ2-7, with no clear D. V was pared by 2 bases and J by 3 bases, with 8 bases between. In germline, CDR1 is MNHNY, CDR2 SVGAGI (reference sequence). This CDR3 contains 13 residues. DNA for the CDR3: TGTGCCAGCAGTTACCAAAAGAACTACGAGCAGTACTTC. Translation: CASSYQKNYEQYF.

The gene calls are TRBV29-1 and TRBJ2-2, with D possibly matching TRBD2 (6 bases). The CDR3 loop spans 13 amino acids. CDR1 and CDR2 from the germline V gene are SQVTM and ANQGSEA. Trimming stripped 7 bases from V and 3 bases from J, with 12 bases between. CDR3 sequence: CSADRGYTGELFF. The CDR3 DNA reads TGCAGCGCTGACCGGGGGTACACCGGGGAGCTGTTTTTT.

V and J are TRBV10-3 and TRBJ1-5; 8 bases match TRBD1. V shed 7 bases, J shed 4 bases, and the junction held 12 bases outside the gene matches. Germline-derived CDR1 and CDR2 are ENHRY and SYGVKD. The CDR3 runs 16 residues. This CDR3 reads CAIKDEQGVGNQPQHF. For the CDR3, the DNA is TGTGCCATCAAGGACGAACAGGGGGTTGGAAATCAGCCCCAGCATTTT.

In this sample, this clone turned up a few times. This chain uses TRBV7-2 with TRBJ1-1, with a possible D match to TRBD1 (5 bases). The V end lost 5 bases, the J end lost 3 bases, and 13 bases lay between the germline ends. Germline lookup yields CDR1 SGHTA and CDR2 FQGNSA. CDR3 size: 14 residues. CDR3 nucleotides: TGTGCCAGCAGCATCGGGACGGCCTACACTGAAGCTTTCTTT. It translates to CASSIGTAYTEAFF.

In its sample, this clone was seen a few times. J is TRBJ1-6 and V is TRBV7-2, with D maybe TRBD1 (6 bases). V was pared by 9 bases and J by 10 bases, with 19 bases between. Germline V lookup: CDR1 SGHTA, CDR2 FQGNSA. The CDR3 loop spans 14 amino acids. The CDR3 DNA reads TGTGCCAGTCGAGGACAGAGCAATCAATCACCCCTCCACTTT. It codes for CASRGQSNQSPLHF.

This sequence joins TRBV5-1 and TRBJ2-3, with 11 nucleotides matching TRBD2. Germline V gives CDR1 SGHRS, CDR2 YFSETQ. CDR3 size: 16 residues. With V trimmed by 0 bases and J by 4 bases, 4 bases remained unmatched. The CDR3 loop is CASSLATSGEADTQYF. In DNA, the CDR3 is TGCGCCAGCAGCTTGGCGACTAGCGGGGAGGCAGATACGCAGTATTTT.

Only a few counts were recorded for this clone. The chain has TRBV11-2 and TRBJ1-6; 7 bases are a match to TRBD1. V trimming: 7 bases; J trimming: 5 bases; junction bases outside the gene matches: 5. Germline V CDR1 and CDR2: SGHAT, FQNNGV. The CDR3 extends over 14 amino acids. CDR3 amino acids: CASTEDRNNSPLHF. Here the CDR3 DNA reads TGTGCCAGCACCGAGGACAGGAATAATTCACCCCTCCACTTT.

The chain employs TRBV5-1 and TRBJ2-7; the D gene is possibly TRBD1 (6 bases). Trimming left V 4 bases short and J 1 base short, with 15 bases between. This CDR3 has 15 amino acids. Germline CDR1 SGHRS, CDR2 YFSETQ. CDR3 nucleotides: TGCGCCAGCAGCCTTACCGGGACACATTCCTACGAGCAGTACTTC. Residues: CASSLTGTHSYEQYF.

The table lists this clone with a few counts. CDR3 protein: CASSQVGATEAFF. The CDR3 nucleotides read TGTGCCAGCAGCCAAGTCGGTGCCACTGAAGCTTTCTTT. The J gene is TRBJ1-1, the V gene TRBV14; D gene uncertain. The CDR3 consists of 13 residues. V lost 1 base, J lost 4 bases, and 7 bases lay in between. Germline CDR1 SGHDN, CDR2 FVKESK.

With regard to this clone: A far more abundant clone sits one base away, making this likely a read error. The V and J genes are TRBV7-2 and TRBJ2-5, with 10 bases fitting TRBD2. V lost 4 bases and J lost 7; bases outside the gene matches: 9. CDR1 SGHTA and CDR2 FQGNSA come from the germline V gene. CDR3 length: 15 amino acids. CDR3 region: CASSCSGGVGVTQYF. The DNA of the CDR3 is TGTGCCAGCAGCTGCAGCGGGGGGGTTGGAGTGACCCAGTACTTC.

This sequence joins TRBV27 and TRBJ2-3; D unresolved. The CDR3 has 13 amino acids. Germline V gene sequence: CDR1 MNHEY, CDR2 SMNVEV (reference sequence). V lost 3 bases and J 5 bases, leaving 9 bases between the germline ends. CDR3 sequence reads: CASSFTWRDTQYF. As DNA, the CDR3 is TGTGCCAGCAGTTTTACCTGGAGAGATACGCAGTATTTT.

In this sample, this clone turned up a few times. The V gene is TRBV20-1, the J gene TRBJ1-1, with D uncertain. The CDR3 spans 11 residues. The V end was cut by 0 bases, the J end by 6 bases, with 5 bases between. Germline CDR1 reads DFQATT; CDR2 reads SNEGSKA (reference sequence). The CDR3 sequence is CSAREESEAFF. In DNA, the CDR3 is TGCAGTGCTAGAGAAGAATCTGAAGCTTTCTTT.

The chain combines TRBV6-5 with TRBJ2-7; no clear D gene. The germline CDR1 and CDR2 sequences are MNHEY and SVGAGI. This CDR3 has 15 amino acids. V was trimmed by 6 bases and J by 4 bases, leaving 19 bases between them. The CDR3 DNA reads as TGTGCCAGCAGCCTCCGGACCACTCCCGAGTACGAGCAGTACTTC. Translation gives CASSLRTTPEYEQYF.

This clone came up a few times. The V call is TRBV5-1, the J call TRBJ2-1, with 12 bases fitting TRBD2. The CDR3 runs to 15 residues. Germline V gene sequence: CDR1 SGHRS, CDR2 YFSETQ. Trimming at V came to 1 base and at J to 4 bases, leaving 0 bases not matched to a gene. The CDR3 region has the DNA TGCGCCAGCAGCTTGACTAGCGGGGGGTACAATGAGCAGTTCTTC. It is translated as CASSLTSGGYNEQFF.

The gene calls are TRBV7-2 and TRBJ2-3, with 7 positions matching TRBD2. CDR1 is SGHTA and CDR2 is FQGNSA in the germline V gene. This CDR3 has 14 residues. Trimming at V came to 5 bases and at J to 5 bases, leaving 7 bases not matched to a gene. The CDR3 sequence: CASSASGREDTQYF. CDR3 nucleotide sequence: TGTGCCAGCAGCGCTTCGGGGAGGGAAGATACGCAGTATTTT.

J is TRBJ2-3 and V is TRBV7-2; D tentatively fits TRBD1 or TRBD2 (5 bases each). CDR3 length equals 15 residues. Germline values: CDR1 SGHTA, CDR2 FQGNSA. Trimming cost V 1 base and J 4 bases, with 12 bases left between them. The CDR3 sequence is CASSLVHRGADTQYF. In DNA, the CDR3 is TGTGCCAGCAGCTTAGTTCATCGAGGGGCAGATACGCAGTATTTT.